This is a list of T cell receptor beta chains from one sample in a study of T cell repertoires in cytomegalovirus infection. Each CDR3 protein gets one entry after TCRdb re-called the reads with MiXCR. The data show around 770,000 distinct CDR3 sequences, roughly 28% seen once. What these receptors recognize is not known. This sample comprised cultured CD8+ T cells from PBMCs, obtained from culture after CMV antigen stimulation. These receptors were collected from a human donor in good health (CMV status not recorded). Some clones in this sample may be carry-over from other donors' samples. Each CDR3 is given with its conserved first and last residue. A D gene is named only where the DNA matches it firmly. Where a row states a size, it is once, few, many or the class of an expanded clone; other rows omit it.

j_call: TRBJ2-5; clone_size: -; d_call: TRBD1; v_call: TRBV9; cdr3_aa: CASSGQGQGIGTQYF; cdr3_nt: TGTGCCAGCAGCGGTCAGGGACAGGGAATTGGGACCCAGTACTTC
j_call: TRBJ2-5; clone_size: -; d_call: TRBD1; v_call: TRBV6-6; cdr3_aa: CASSYEGASETQYF; cdr3_nt: TGTGCCAGCAGTTACGAGGGGGCCTCAGAGACCCAGTACTTC
j_call: TRBJ1-2; clone_size: few; d_call: -; v_call: TRBV9; cdr3_aa: CASSVAASNYGYTF; cdr3_nt: TGTGCCAGCAGCGTAGCTGCCAGTAACTATGGCTACACCTTC
j_call: TRBJ2-3; clone_size: -; d_call: -; v_call: TRBV4-2; cdr3_aa: CASSQESRVGTQTQYF; cdr3_nt: TGTGCCAGCAGCCAAGAATCCCGGGTTGGAACCCAGACGCAGTATTTT
j_call: TRBJ2-4; clone_size: -; d_call: -; v_call: TRBV15; cdr3_aa: CATSGDGGKNIQYF; cdr3_nt: TGTGCCACCAGCGGGGACGGGGGCAAAAACATTCAGTACTTC
j_call: TRBJ2-3; clone_size: -; d_call: TRBD2; v_call: TRBV7-6; cdr3_aa: CASSPKRGPSTDTQYF; cdr3_nt: TGTGCCAGCAGCCCCAAGCGGGGACCCAGCACAGATACGCAGTATTTT
j_call: TRBJ1-5; clone_size: -; d_call: -; v_call: TRBV27; cdr3_aa: CAIGDRRNQPQHF; cdr3_nt: TGTGCCATCGGAGACAGGAGAAATCAGCCCCAGCATTTT
j_call: TRBJ1-2; clone_size: few; d_call: -; v_call: TRBV7-8; cdr3_aa: CASSSPKQGAHGYTF; cdr3_nt: TGTGCCAGCAGCTCACCAAAACAGGGAGCGCATGGCTACACCTTC
j_call: TRBJ2-1; clone_size: -; d_call: TRBD2; v_call: TRBV27; cdr3_aa: CASSLLAGGPDNEQFF; cdr3_nt: TGTGCCAGCAGTCTATTAGCGGGGGGGCCGGACAATGAGCAGTTCTTC
j_call: TRBJ2-7; clone_size: -; d_call: TRBD1; v_call: TRBV12-5; cdr3_aa: CASGFTGTENYEQYF; cdr3_nt: TGTGCTAGTGGTTTTACCGGGACAGAGAACTACGAGCAGTACTTC
j_call: TRBJ1-1; clone_size: few; d_call: -; v_call: TRBV6-5; cdr3_aa: CASSSPDRRAEAFF; cdr3_nt: TGTGCCAGCAGTTCACCCGACAGAAGGGCTGAAGCTTTCTTT
j_call: TRBJ2-2; clone_size: -; d_call: -; v_call: TRBV2; cdr3_aa: CASSVRVAGELFF; cdr3_nt: TGTGCCAGCAGTGTACGGGTCGCCGGGGAGCTGTTTTTT
j_call: TRBJ2-7; clone_size: few; d_call: -; v_call: TRBV7-9; cdr3_aa: CASSLALRDTGGTEQYF; cdr3_nt: TGTGCCAGCAGCTTAGCACTCCGGGACACGGGCGGGACCGAGCAGTACTTC
j_call: TRBJ1-2; clone_size: -; d_call: -; v_call: TRBV5-4; cdr3_aa: CASSSGPQQGPYYGYTF; cdr3_nt: TGTGCCAGCAGCTCCGGGCCCCAACAGGGTCCGTACTATGGCTACACCTTC
j_call: TRBJ2-7; clone_size: -; d_call: -; v_call: TRBV7-6; cdr3_aa: CASSPTAGTIYEQYF; cdr3_nt: TGTGCCAGCAGCCCCACCGCCGGGACAATCTACGAGCAGTACTTC
j_call: TRBJ2-2; clone_size: -; d_call: TRBD2; v_call: TRBV6-5; cdr3_aa: CASSYSSAGGQTLDTGELFF; cdr3_nt: TGTGCCAGCAGTTACTCGAGTGCGGGGGGGCAAACTTTAGACACCGGGGAGCTGTTTTTT
j_call: TRBJ2-7; clone_size: many; d_call: -; v_call: TRBV12-3/TRBV12-4; cdr3_aa: CASSPPLGSSYEQYF; cdr3_nt: TGTGCCAGCAGCCCCCCCTTGGGGAGCTCCTACGAGCAGTACTTC
j_call: TRBJ2-7; clone_size: -; d_call: TRBD2; v_call: TRBV7-2; cdr3_aa: CASLAGGPPHEQYF; cdr3_nt: TGTGCCAGCTTAGCGGGGGGCCCCCCCCACGAGCAGTACTTC
j_call: TRBJ2-4; clone_size: -; d_call: TRBD2; v_call: TRBV9; cdr3_aa: CASSASGGDAKNIQYF; cdr3_nt: TGTGCCAGCAGCGCCTCGGGGGGGGACGCCAAAAACATTCAGTACTTC
j_call: TRBJ2-7; clone_size: many; d_call: -; v_call: TRBV7-2; cdr3_aa: CASSLAGLAYTYEQYF; cdr3_nt: TGTGCCAGCAGCTTAGCTGGTTTGGCGTACACCTACGAGCAGTACTTC
j_call: TRBJ1-2; clone_size: few; d_call: -; v_call: TRBV6-2/TRBV6-3; cdr3_aa: CASSYGRGGNYGYTF; cdr3_nt: TGTGCCAGCAGTTACGGCAGGGGCGGGAACTATGGCTACACCTTC
j_call: TRBJ1-5; clone_size: -; d_call: -; v_call: TRBV20-1; cdr3_aa: CSAAHPSRGASNQPQHF; cdr3_nt: TGCAGTGCTGCACACCCTTCAAGGGGAGCTAGCAATCAGCCCCAGCATTTT
j_call: TRBJ1-1; clone_size: few; d_call: -; v_call: TRBV19; cdr3_aa: CASSISRTANTEAFF; cdr3_nt: TGTGCCAGTAGTATATCAAGGACAGCGAACACTGAAGCTTTCTTT
j_call: TRBJ2-2; clone_size: few; d_call: -; v_call: TRBV27; cdr3_aa: CASTYSVGQSNTGELFF; cdr3_nt: TGTGCCAGCACTTACAGTGTGGGCCAGTCGAACACCGGGGAGCTGTTTTTT
j_call: TRBJ1-5; clone_size: few; d_call: TRBD1; v_call: TRBV10-2; cdr3_aa: CASSEGTGARQPQHF; cdr3_nt: TGCGCCAGCAGTGAAGGGACAGGGGCCCGTCAGCCCCAGCATTTT
j_call: TRBJ1-1; clone_size: few; d_call: -; v_call: TRBV4-1; cdr3_aa: CASSQARETEAFF; cdr3_nt: TGCGCCAGCAGCCAAGCCAGGGAGACTGAAGCTTTCTTT
j_call: TRBJ2-5; clone_size: few; d_call: TRBD2; v_call: TRBV14; cdr3_aa: CASSPLGGGPQETQYF; cdr3_nt: TGTGCCAGCAGCCCTCTTGGCGGGGGGCCCCAAGAGACCCAGTACTTC
j_call: TRBJ1-2; clone_size: -; d_call: -; v_call: TRBV14; cdr3_aa: CASSQVEGTRQNNYGYTF; cdr3_nt: TGTGCCAGCAGCCAAGTTGAAGGCACTCGACAGAATAACTATGGCTACACCTTC
j_call: TRBJ2-5; clone_size: few; d_call: TRBD2; v_call: TRBV7-9; cdr3_aa: CASSWTSGALQGETQYF; cdr3_nt: TGTGCCAGCAGCTGGACTAGCGGGGCTCTCCAGGGGGAGACCCAGTACTTC
j_call: TRBJ2-2; clone_size: many; d_call: -; v_call: TRBV7-3; cdr3_aa: CASNSGANTGELFF; cdr3_nt: TGTGCCAGCAACTCAGGCGCGAACACCGGGGAGCTGTTTTTT
j_call: TRBJ1-1; clone_size: many; d_call: -; v_call: TRBV12-3/TRBV12-4; cdr3_aa: CASSSSPSLGEAFF; cdr3_nt: TGTGCCAGCAGTTCCTCCCCGTCGCTGGGGGAAGCTTTCTTT
j_call: TRBJ2-3; clone_size: -; d_call: -; v_call: TRBV7-9; cdr3_aa: CASTRGGADLIDTQYF; cdr3_nt: TGTGCCAGCACCCGAGGGGGGGCAGACCTCATAGATACGCAGTATTTT